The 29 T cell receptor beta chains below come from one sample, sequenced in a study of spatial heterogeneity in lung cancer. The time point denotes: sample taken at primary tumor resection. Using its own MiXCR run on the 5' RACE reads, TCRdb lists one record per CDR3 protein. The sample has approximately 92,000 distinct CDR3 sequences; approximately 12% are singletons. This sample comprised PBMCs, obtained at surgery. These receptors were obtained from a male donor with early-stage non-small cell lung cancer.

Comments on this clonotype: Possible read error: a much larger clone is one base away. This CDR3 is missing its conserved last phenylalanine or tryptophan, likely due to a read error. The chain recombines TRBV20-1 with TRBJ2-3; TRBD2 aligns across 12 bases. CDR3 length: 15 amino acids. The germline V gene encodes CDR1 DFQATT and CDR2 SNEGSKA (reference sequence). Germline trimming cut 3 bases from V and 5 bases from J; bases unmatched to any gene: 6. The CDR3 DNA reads TGCAGTGCTAGCAGGACTAGCGGGGTTGGAGATACGCAGTATTCT. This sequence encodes CSASRTSGVGDTQYS.

CDR3 DNA sequence: TGTGCCAGCGGACCGGGACAGGGGGCCGCATGGGGAGAGACCCAGTACTTC. Amino acids: CASGPGQGAAWGETQYF. The rearrangement uses TRBV28 and TRBJ2-5; 12 bases are a match to TRBD1. This CDR3 region has 17 residues. Germline V lookup: CDR1 MDHEN, CDR2 SYDVKM. The V and J ends lost 8 bases and 4 bases, in that order; junction bases with no gene match: 14.

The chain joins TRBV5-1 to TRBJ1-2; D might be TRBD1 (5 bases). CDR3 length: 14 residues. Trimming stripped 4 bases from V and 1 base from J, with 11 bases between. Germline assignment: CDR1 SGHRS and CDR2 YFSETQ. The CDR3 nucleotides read TGCGCCAGCAGCGCGGACCAGGGTAACTATGGCTACACCTTC. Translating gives CASSADQGNYGYTF.

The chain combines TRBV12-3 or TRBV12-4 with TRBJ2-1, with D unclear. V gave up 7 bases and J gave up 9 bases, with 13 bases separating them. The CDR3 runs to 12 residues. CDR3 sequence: CASKLDGAEQFF. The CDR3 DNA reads TGTGCCAGCAAGCTAGACGGAGCTGAGCAGTTCTTC.

The CDR3: CASSPRRTNTEAFF. Here the CDR3 DNA reads TGTGCCAGCAGCCCCCGGAGGACGAACACTGAAGCTTTCTTT. The chain couples TRBV7-2 to TRBJ1-1; no firm D call. CDR1 and CDR2 from the germline V gene are SGHTA and FQGNSA. Trimming shortened V by 5 bases and J by 1 base, and 11 bases separated the two germline ends. The CDR3 sequence is 14 residues long.

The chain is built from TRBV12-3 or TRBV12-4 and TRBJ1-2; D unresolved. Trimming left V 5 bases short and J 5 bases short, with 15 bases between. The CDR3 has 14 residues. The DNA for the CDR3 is TGTGCCAGCAGTCGTATTTCCAGCAATTATGGCTACACCTTC. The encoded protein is CASSRISSNYGYTF.

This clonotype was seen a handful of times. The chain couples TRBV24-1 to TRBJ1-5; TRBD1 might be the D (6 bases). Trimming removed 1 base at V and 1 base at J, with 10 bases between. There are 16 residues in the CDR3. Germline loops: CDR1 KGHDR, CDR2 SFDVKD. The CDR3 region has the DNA TGTGCCACCAGTGATTTCTGGGGGCTCAGCAATCAGCCCCAGCATTTT. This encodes CATSDFWGLSNQPQHF.

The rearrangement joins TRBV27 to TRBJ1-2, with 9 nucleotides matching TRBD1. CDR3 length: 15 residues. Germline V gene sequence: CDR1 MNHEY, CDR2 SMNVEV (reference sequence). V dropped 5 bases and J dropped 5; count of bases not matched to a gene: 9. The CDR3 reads CASSPTGQGPYGYTF. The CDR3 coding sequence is TGTGCCAGCAGTCCCACGGGACAGGGTCCATATGGCTACACCTTC.

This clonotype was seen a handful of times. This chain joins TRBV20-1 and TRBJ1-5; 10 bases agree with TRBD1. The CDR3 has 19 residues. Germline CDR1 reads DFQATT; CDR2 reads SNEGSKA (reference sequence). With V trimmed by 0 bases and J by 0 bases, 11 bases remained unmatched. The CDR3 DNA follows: TGCAGTGCTAGAGATGCCGGGACAGGGGCCGTCAATAGCAATCAGCCCCAGCATTTT. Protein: CSARDAGTGAVNSNQPQHF.

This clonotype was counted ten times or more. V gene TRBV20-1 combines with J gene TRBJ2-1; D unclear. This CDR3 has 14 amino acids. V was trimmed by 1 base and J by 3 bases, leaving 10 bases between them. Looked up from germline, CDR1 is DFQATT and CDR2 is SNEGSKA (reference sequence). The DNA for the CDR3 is TGCAGTGCTAGAGGGGGAATGATCTACAATGAGCAGTTCTTC. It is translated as CSARGGMIYNEQFF.

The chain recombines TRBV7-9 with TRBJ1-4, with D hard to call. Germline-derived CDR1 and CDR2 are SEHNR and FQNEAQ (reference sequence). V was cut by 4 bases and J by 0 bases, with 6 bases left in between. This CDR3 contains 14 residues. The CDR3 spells CASSSYSTNEKLFF. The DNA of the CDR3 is TGTGCCAGCAGCTCCTATTCAACTAATGAAAAACTGTTTTTT.

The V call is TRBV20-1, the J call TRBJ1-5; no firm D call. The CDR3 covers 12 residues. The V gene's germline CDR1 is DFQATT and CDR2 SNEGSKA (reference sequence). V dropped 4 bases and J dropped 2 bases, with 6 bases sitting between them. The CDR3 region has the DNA TGCAGTGCTAACAGAGGCAATCAGCCCCAGCATTTT. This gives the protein CSANRGNQPQHF.

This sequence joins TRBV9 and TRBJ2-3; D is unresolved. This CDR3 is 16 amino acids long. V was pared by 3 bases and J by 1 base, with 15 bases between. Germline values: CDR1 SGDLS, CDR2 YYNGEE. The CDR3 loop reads CASSAQSVLRTDTQYF. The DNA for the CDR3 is TGTGCCAGCAGCGCCCAGTCTGTGCTCCGCACAGATACGCAGTATTTT.

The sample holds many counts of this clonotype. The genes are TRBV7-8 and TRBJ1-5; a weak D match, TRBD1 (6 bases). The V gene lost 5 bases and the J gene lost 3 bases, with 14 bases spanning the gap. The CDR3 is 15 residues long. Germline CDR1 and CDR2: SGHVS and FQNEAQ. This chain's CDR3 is CASSSGGAFNQPQHF. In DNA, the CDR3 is TGTGCCAGCAGCAGCGGGGGCGCCTTCAATCAGCCCCAGCATTTT.

This CDR3 reads CSVTAAYNEQFF. In DNA form, the CDR3 reads TGCAGCGTTACTGCGGCCTACAATGAGCAGTTCTTC. The chain joins TRBV29-1 to TRBJ2-1; D ambiguous. With 5 bases removed from V and 2 bases from J, the gap between germline ends came to 7 bases. The CDR3 is 12 amino acids. Germline V gene data show CDR1 as SQVTM and CDR2 as ANQGSEA.

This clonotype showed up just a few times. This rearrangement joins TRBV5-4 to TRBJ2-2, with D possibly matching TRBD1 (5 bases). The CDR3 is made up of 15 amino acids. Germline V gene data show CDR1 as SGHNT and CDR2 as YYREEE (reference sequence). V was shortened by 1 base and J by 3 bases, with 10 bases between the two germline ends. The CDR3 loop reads CASSLSTGYTGELFF. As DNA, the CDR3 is TGTGCCAGCAGCTTGTCTACAGGCTACACCGGGGAGCTGTTTTTT.

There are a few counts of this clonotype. Here the CDR3 reads CAWSAPERGGEQFF. The CDR3 nucleotides are TGTGCCTGGAGTGCCCCCGAGCGGGGGGGTGAGCAGTTCTTC. V is TRBV30 and J is TRBJ2-1; TRBD2 agrees at 10 bases. Germline assignment: CDR1 GTSNPN and CDR2 SVGIG (reference sequence). The CDR3 has 14 amino acids. With 1 base clipped from V and 9 bases from J, the junction kept 6 bases outside the gene matches.

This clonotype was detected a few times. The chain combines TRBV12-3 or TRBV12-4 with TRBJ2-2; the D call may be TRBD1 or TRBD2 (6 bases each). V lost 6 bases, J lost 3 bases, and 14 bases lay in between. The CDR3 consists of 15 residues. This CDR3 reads CASSPIGGYTGELFF. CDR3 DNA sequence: TGTGCCAGCAGCCCAATAGGGGGGTACACCGGGGAGCTGTTTTTT.

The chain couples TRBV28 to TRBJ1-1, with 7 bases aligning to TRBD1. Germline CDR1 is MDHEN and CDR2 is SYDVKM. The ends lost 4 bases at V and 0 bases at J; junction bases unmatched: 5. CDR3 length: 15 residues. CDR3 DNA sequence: TGTGCCAGCAGTTCGAGGACAGGCATGAACACTGAAGCTTTCTTT. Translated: CASSSRTGMNTEAFF.

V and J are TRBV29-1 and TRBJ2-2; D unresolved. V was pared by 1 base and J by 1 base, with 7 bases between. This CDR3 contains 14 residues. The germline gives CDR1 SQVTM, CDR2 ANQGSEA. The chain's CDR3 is CSVEGTLNTGELFF. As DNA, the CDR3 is TGCAGCGTTGAAGGGACCCTGAACACCGGGGAGCTGTTTTTT.

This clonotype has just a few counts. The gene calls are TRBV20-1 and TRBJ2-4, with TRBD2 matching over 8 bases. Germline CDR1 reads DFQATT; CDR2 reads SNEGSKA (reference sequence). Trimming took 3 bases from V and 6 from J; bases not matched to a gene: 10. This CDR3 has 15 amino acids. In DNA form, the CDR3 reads TGCAGTGCTAGCGACACAGTAGCGGGAACAAACATTCAGTACTTC. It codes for CSASDTVAGTNIQYF.

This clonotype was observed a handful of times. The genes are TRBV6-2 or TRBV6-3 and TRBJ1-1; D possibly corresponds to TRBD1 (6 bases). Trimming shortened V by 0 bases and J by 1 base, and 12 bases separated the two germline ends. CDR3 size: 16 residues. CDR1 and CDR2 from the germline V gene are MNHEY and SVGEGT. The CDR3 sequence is CASSYSFRGRNTEAFF. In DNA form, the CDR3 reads TGTGCCAGCAGTTACTCGTTCAGGGGTCGGAACACTGAAGCTTTCTTT.

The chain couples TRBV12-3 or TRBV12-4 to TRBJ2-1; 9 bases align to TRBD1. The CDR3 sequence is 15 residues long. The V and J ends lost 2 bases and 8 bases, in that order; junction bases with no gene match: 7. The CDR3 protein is CASSLRDRGIHEQFF. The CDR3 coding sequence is TGTGCCAGCAGTTTAAGAGACAGGGGGATCCATGAGCAGTTCTTC.

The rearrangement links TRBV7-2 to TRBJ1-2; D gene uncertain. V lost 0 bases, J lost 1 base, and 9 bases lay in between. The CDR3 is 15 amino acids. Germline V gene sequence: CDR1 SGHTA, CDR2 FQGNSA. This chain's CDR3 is CASSLAGGNNYGYTF. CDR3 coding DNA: TGTGCCAGCAGCTTAGCGGGCGGCAATAACTATGGCTACACCTTC.

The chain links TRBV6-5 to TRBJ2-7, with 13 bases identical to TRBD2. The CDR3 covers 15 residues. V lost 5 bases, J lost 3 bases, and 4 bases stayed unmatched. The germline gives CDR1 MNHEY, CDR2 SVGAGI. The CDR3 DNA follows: TGTGCCAGCAGTCCCCGACTAGCGGGAGGCTACGAGCAGTACTTC. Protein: CASSPRLAGGYEQYF.

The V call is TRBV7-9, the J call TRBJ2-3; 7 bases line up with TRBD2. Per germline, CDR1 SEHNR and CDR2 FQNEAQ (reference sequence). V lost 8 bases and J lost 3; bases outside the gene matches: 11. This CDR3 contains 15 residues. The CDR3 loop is CASLWGTSATDTQYF. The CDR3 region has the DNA TGTGCCAGCCTTTGGGGAACTAGCGCAACAGATACGCAGTATTTT. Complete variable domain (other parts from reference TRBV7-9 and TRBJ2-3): DTGVSQNPRHKITKRGQNVTFRCDPISEHNRLYWYRQTLGQGPEFLTYFQNEAQLEKSRLLSDRFSAERPKGSFSTLEIQRTEQGDSAMYLCASLWGTSATDTQYFGPGTRLTVL.

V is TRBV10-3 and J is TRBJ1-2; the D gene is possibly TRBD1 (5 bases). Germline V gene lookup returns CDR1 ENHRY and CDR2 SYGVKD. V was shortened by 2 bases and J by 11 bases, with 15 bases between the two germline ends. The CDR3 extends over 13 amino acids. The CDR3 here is CAISENDEGTYTF. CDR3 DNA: TGTGCCATCAGTGAGAATGATGAGGGGACTTACACCTTC.

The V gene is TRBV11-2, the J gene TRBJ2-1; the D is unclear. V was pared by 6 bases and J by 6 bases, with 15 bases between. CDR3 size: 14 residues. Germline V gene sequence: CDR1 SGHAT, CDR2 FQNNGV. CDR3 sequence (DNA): TGTGCCAGCAGGCTTCTAGGGCCAAGCAATGAGCAGTTCTTC. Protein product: CASRLLGPSNEQFF.

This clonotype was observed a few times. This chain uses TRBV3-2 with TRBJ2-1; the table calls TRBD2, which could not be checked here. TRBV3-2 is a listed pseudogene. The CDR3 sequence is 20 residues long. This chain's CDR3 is CASSQAKGLAPTWPYNEQFF. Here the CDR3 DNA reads TGTGCCAGCAGCCAGGCCAAGGGACTAGCGCCGACCTGGCCCTACAATGAGCAGTTCTTC.